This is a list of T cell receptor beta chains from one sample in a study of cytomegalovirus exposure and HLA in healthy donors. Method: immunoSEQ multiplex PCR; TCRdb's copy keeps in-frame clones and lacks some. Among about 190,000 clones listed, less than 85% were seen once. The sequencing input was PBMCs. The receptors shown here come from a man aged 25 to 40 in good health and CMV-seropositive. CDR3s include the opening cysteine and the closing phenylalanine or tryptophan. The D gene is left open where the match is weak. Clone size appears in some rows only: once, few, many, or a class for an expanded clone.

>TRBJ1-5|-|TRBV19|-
TGTGCCAGTACCGAGCAGGGGTCCCCCAATCAGCCCCAGCATTTT
CASTEQGSPNQPQHF
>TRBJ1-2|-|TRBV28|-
TGTGCCAGCAGTGAAGGGGACAAAATAAACTATGGCTACACCTTC
CASSEGDKINYGYTF
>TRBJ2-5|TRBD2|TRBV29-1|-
TGCAGCGTTGTGGGGGGGGCTAGCGGGCCCAAAGAGACCCAGTACTTC
CSVVGGASGPKETQYF
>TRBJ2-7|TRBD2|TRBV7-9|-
TGTGCCAGCAGCCCTAGCGGGAACGAGCAGTACTTC
CASSPSGNEQYF
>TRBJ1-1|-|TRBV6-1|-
TGTGCCAGCAGTGACAGGGGAACGAACACTGAAGCTTTCTTT
CASSDRGTNTEAFF
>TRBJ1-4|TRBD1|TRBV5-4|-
TGTGCCAGCAGCTCAGCCGGGACAGCTGATGAAAAACTGTTTTTT
CASSSAGTADEKLFF
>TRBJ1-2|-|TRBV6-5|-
TGTGCCAGCAGTCTGGTCACACGGGATGGCTACACCTTC
CASSLVTRDGYTF
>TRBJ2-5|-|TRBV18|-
TGTGCCAGCTCACCAAGGGGGGGGGACCAAGAGACCCAGTACTTC
CASSPRGGDQETQYF
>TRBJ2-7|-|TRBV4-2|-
TGTGCCAGCAGCCGGGGCGGACAGGGGCCTAGCGGGAGAGTCCACGAGCAGTACTTC
CASSRGGQGPSGRVHEQYF
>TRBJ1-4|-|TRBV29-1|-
TGCAGCGTTGTCTCGCGGGAGGCCGGGCGACGCCCAACTAATGAAAAACTGTTTTTT
CSVVSREAGRRPTNEKLFF
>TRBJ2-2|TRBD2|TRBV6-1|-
TGTGCCAGCACCCCTCGCGGGGGTGGCACCGGGGAGCTGTTTTTT
CASTPRGGGTGELFF
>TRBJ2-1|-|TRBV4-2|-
TGTGCCAGCAGCCAGCACCAAGCGCGCGGCTCCTACAATGAGCAGTTCTTC
CASSQHQARGSYNEQFF
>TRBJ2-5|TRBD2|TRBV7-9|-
TGTGCCAGCAGCCCTTCGAAAGGAGGGAGGGACCAAGAGACCCAGTACTTC
CASSPSKGGRDQETQYF
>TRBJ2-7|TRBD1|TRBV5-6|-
TGTGCCAGCAAAAGGACAGGAGGCTACGAGCAGTACTTC
CASKRTGGYEQYF
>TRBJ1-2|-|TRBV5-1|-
TGCGCCAGCAGCCCTACCAGGGGTGGCTATGGCTACACCTTC
CASSPTRGGYGYTF
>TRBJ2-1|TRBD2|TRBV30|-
TGTGCCTGGAGCCCACCGGCGGGGGATGAGCAGTTCTTC
CAWSPPAGDEQFF
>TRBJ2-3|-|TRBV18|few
TGTGCCAGCTCACCCGCGTACACAGATACGCAGTATTTT
CASSPAYTDTQYF
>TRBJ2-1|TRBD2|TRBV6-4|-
TGTGCCAGCAGTGCAGCGGGAGGTTCCACTGAGCAGTTCTTC
CASSAAGGSTEQFF
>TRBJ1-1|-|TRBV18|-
TGTGCCAGCTCACCAATAGAGGAACTGAGCGCTTTCTTT
CASSPIEELSAFF
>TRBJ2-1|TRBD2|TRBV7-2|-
TGTGCCAGCAGCCCATGGCGGGAGAATGAGCAGTTCTTC
CASSPWRENEQFF
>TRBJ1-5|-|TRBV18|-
TGTGCCAGCTCACCACGGGGAGAGAGTCAGCCCCAGCATTTT
CASSPRGESQPQHF
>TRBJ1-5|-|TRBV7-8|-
TGTGCCAGCAGCTTGGAGACAGCCTATAGCAATCAGCTCCAGCATTTT
CASSLETAYSNQLQHF
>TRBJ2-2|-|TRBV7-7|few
TGTGCTAGCGGACCGGGCCACGGGGTGCTGTTTTTT
CASGPGHGVLFF